A selection of T cell receptor beta chains follows, all from one sample in a study of radiotherapy plus CTLA-4 blockade in lung cancer. The table came from immunoSEQ multiplex PCR; TCRdb's copy has only in-frame clones and leaves some out. The data show roughly 78,000 clones, approximately 78% seen once. Sample: peripheral blood, taken from a patient treated with radiotherapy plus ipilimumab. The source of these receptors is a human donor with non-small cell lung cancer who had a complete response to radiotherapy plus ipilimumab. Both conserved end residues are part of each CDR3. D genes are given only for firm matches. Some rows have no size entry. The others give once, few or many, or a class for an expanded clone.

v_gene,d_gene,abundance,j_gene,CDR3nt,CDR3aa
TRBV29-1,.,.,TRBJ2-3,TGCAGCGTTGAAGGAGAAGGTAGCATCGATACGCAGTATTTT,CSVEGEGSIDTQYF
TRBV5-1,.,.,TRBJ1-1,TGCGCCAGCAGCGAGGGCGCGTCCACCGCCGAAGCTTTCTTT,CASSEGASTAEAFF
TRBV6-1,TRBD1,.,TRBJ1-1,TGTGCCAGCAGTGAAGGGGCGCGAAGGGGGCTCTCTGAAGCTTTCTTT,CASSEGARRGLSEAFF
TRBV19,TRBD2,once,TRBJ2-5,TGTGAGATCGAGGGACTAGCGGGCGTTCAAGAGACCCAGTACTTC,CEIEGLAGVQETQYF
TRBV7-2,.,.,TRBJ2-1,TGTGCCAGCACCCTCCGCAGGGATGAGCAGTTCTTC,CASTLRRDEQFF
TRBV4-3,.,.,TRBJ1-3,TGCGCCAGCAGCCAAGATACGGGGGGGAGCTCTGGAAACACCATATATTTT,CASSQDTGGSSGNTIYF
TRBV5-1,.,.,TRBJ2-7,TGCGCCAGCAGCTTGGGAGCAGGGAGCCCCTACGAGCAGTACTTC,CASSLGAGSPYEQYF
TRBV27,.,.,TRBJ2-1,TGTGCCAGCAGTTTTAGCGGTTCTTCCTCCTACAATGAGCAGTTCTTC,CASSFSGSSSYNEQFF
TRBV7-6,.,.,TRBJ2-2,TGTGCCAGCAGCTTAATGGCCGGAACGAACACCGGGGAGCTGTTTTTT,CASSLMAGTNTGELFF
TRBV7-8,.,few,TRBJ1-5,TGTGCCAGCAGCCGGGACAATTTTGGCAATCAGCCCCAGCATTTT,CASSRDNFGNQPQHF
TRBV5-1,.,.,TRBJ1-2,TGCGCCAGCACTAGTGGTAATGGCTACACCTTC,CASTSGNGYTF
TRBV10-3,.,few,TRBJ1-6,TGTGCCCACAGAGGGGTGGGTTCACCCCTCCACTTT,CAHRGVGSPLHF
TRBV5-1,.,once,TRBJ2-3,TGCGCCAGCAGCTTGGGACGGAACACCCTTCACACAGATACGCAGTATTTT,CASSLGRNTLHTDTQYF
TRBV5-1,TRBD1,.,TRBJ1-2,TGCGCCAGCAGCTTGACAGGGGAAGCTGGCTACACCTTC,CASSLTGEAGYTF
TRBV4-1,.,once,TRBJ1-1,TGCGCCAGCAGCCAAACGCCCTCCGGGACCCCCACGGGAGCTTTCTTT,CASSQTPSGTPTGAFF
TRBV15,TRBD1,.,TRBJ2-2,TGTGCCACCAGCAGGCCGGGACAGGGGGCGAGCGGGGAGCTGTTTTTT,CATSRPGQGASGELFF
TRBV18,.,.,TRBJ2-3,TGTGCCAGCTCACCACCGTCGAATCTAGCAGATACGCAGTATTTT,CASSPPSNLADTQYF
TRBV7-7,.,.,TRBJ1-1,TGTGCTAGCAGTCCGGGGCGAGGGACTGAAGCTTTCTTT,CASSPGRGTEAFF
TRBV5-5,.,.,TRBJ2-5,TGTGCCAGCAGCTCCGACCCGGGATCCCAAGAGACCCAGTACTTC,CASSSDPGSQETQYF
TRBV6-1,.,.,TRBJ2-2,TGTGCCAGCGAGTTACTCTCAGGGTACGGGGAGCTGTTTTTT,CASELLSGYGELFF
TRBV6-1,.,.,TRBJ1-6,TGTGCCAGCAGTGGAAGACGCCCTAGGAGTAATTCACCCCTCCACTTT,CASSGRRPRSNSPLHF
TRBV29-1,TRBD1,once,TRBJ1-2,TGCAGCGTAGGACAGGGGTACTATGGCTACACCTTC,CSVGQGYYGYTF
TRBV18,TRBD1,.,TRBJ1-1,TGTGCCAGCTCATCAGGGACAGCGCGGACCTTGAACACTGAAGCTTTCTTT,CASSSGTARTLNTEAFF
TRBV10-3,TRBD1,.,TRBJ1-1,TGTGCCATCAACCCGGGACAGGGATTGACTGAAGCTTTCTTT,CAINPGQGLTEAFF
TRBV30,.,.,TRBJ1-5,TGTGCCTGGAGTGATAGGGTGGATCAGCCCCAGCATTTT,CAWSDRVDQPQHF
TRBV9,.,.,TRBJ1-5,TGTGCCAGCAGCGTAGGGGGGTTGAGGAGTCAGCCCCAGCATTTT,CASSVGGLRSQPQHF
TRBV18,.,.,TRBJ1-2,TGTGCCAGCTCACCCGACAGTAACTATGGCTACACCTTC,CASSPDSNYGYTF
TRBV18,TRBD1,.,TRBJ1-5,TGTGCCAGCTCACCAGGGACAGGGGGTAGTAAGAGTCAGCCCCAGCATTTT,CASSPGTGGSKSQPQHF
TRBV5-1,.,.,TRBJ1-1,TGCGCCAGCAGCTCAGAGACAGGAGGTCCTCGCAGGGGCACTGAAGCTTTCTTT,CASSSETGGPRRGTEAFF
TRBV6-5,TRBD2,.,TRBJ2-5,TGTGCCAGCAGAGGGGGACTAGCGGGCCAAGAGACCCAGTACTTC,CASRGGLAGQETQYF
TRBV5-6,.,.,TRBJ1-5,TGTGCCAGCATGAGGGGCTGGGAGAGTCAGCCCCAGCATTTT,CASMRGWESQPQHF
TRBV27,TRBD1,.,TRBJ1-6,TGTGCCAGCAGTTTATATCCCAGGGGGAGTAGCTCCTATAATTCACCCCTCCACTTT,CASSLYPRGSSSYNSPLHF
TRBV4-1,.,.,TRBJ1-2,TGCGCCAGCAGCCAAGGTGCCGGGGGTGGCTACACCTTC,CASSQGAGGGYTF
TRBV4-1,.,.,TRBJ1-4,TGCGCCAGCAGCCGAGATTCAGCCGCTAATGAAAAACTGTTTTTT,CASSRDSAANEKLFF
TRBV7-2,.,.,TRBJ2-5,TGTGCCAGCAGGGTTGGGGTAGGCGAGACCCAGTACTTC,CASRVGVGETQYF
TRBV7-7,.,once,TRBJ1-2,TGTGCTAGCAGCCCCCCTCAGGAAACAAACTATGGCTACACCTTC,CASSPPQETNYGYTF
TRBV14,.,.,TRBJ2-5,TGTGCCAGCAGCCAAGAATTCCTAGGGACCCAGTACTTC,CASSQEFLGTQYF
TRBV5-5,TRBD1,.,TRBJ2-5,TGTGCCAGCGGGACAGCGAACAGCAACCCTTACCTAGCCTCGGAGACCCAGTACTTC,CASGTANSNPYLASETQYF
TRBV6-5,.,.,TRBJ2-5,TGTGCCAGCAGTTACTCGGGGGGCCGGGAGACCCAGTACTTC,CASSYSGGRETQYF
TRBV6-5,.,.,TRBJ2-5,TGTGCCAGCAGTAAGGGGGAAGTGGGAGAGACCCAGTACTTC,CASSKGEVGETQYF
TRBV11-2,.,.,TRBJ1-4,TGTGCCAGCAGCTTACCGTCGGTGCTCAAGAATGAAAAACTGTTTTTT,CASSLPSVLKNEKLFF
TRBV7-9,TRBD1,.,TRBJ2-2,TGTGCCAGCAGCTCTTACAGGGGGCCGGCCGGGGAGCTGTTTTTT,CASSSYRGPAGELFF
TRBV2,.,.,TRBJ2-1,TGTGCCAGCAATGAGCAGTTCTTC,CASNEQFF
TRBV7-6,.,.,TRBJ2-3,TGTGCCAGCAGCCAGGACTCTAGCACAGATACGCAGTATTTT,CASSQDSSTDTQYF
TRBV9,TRBD1,.,TRBJ1-4,TGTGCCAGCAGCGTGAGGACAGGAGGTAATGAAAAACTGTTTTTT,CASSVRTGGNEKLFF
TRBV10-3,.,.,TRBJ2-1,TGTGCCATCAGTGAGGGAGGACAGCCCTACAATGAGCAGTTCTTC,CAISEGGQPYNEQFF
TRBV4-3,.,.,TRBJ2-1,TGCGCCAGCAGCCAAGTTGCGGGATCCTACAATGAGCAGTTCTTC,CASSQVAGSYNEQFF
TRBV11-3,.,.,TRBJ2-2,TGTGCCAGCAGCTTAGTGCCGAACACCGGGGAGCTGTTTTTT,CASSLVPNTGELFF
TRBV15,TRBD1,.,TRBJ1-1,TGTGCCACCAGCAGAGGACAGGGAGAGGGGACTGAAGCTTTCTTT,CATSRGQGEGTEAFF
TRBV7-2,.,few,TRBJ2-5,TGTGCCAGCAGCTTAAGTGTTGCCAGGGACCAAGAGACCCAGTACTTC,CASSLSVARDQETQYF
TRBV5-5,.,once,TRBJ1-5,TGTGCCAGCAGCGTGGATTTAAGCAATCAGCCCCAGCATTTT,CASSVDLSNQPQHF
TRBV9,.,.,TRBJ1-5,TGTGCCAGCAGCGTAGGTAGGGGATATCAGCCCCAGCATTTT,CASSVGRGYQPQHF
TRBV7-2,.,once,TRBJ2-4,TGTGCCAGCCGACTCCCCGGCAAAAACATTCAGTACTTC,CASRLPGKNIQYF
TRBV5-1,.,.,TRBJ2-5,TGCGCCAGCGCTGAGAAAGAGACCCAGTACTTC,CASAEKETQYF
TRBV7-9,.,.,TRBJ1-1,TGTGCCAGCAGCTTTGGGGCACTAAACACTGAAGCTTTCTTT,CASSFGALNTEAFF
TRBV9,TRBD2,.,TRBJ2-3,TGTGCCAGCAGCGTAGAAAGCGGGGGGGCAAGCACAGATACGCAGTATTTT,CASSVESGGASTDTQYF
TRBV18,.,.,TRBJ1-1,TGTGCCAGCTCACCACTTATCTGGGTGCCTAACACTGAAGCTTTCTTT,CASSPLIWVPNTEAFF